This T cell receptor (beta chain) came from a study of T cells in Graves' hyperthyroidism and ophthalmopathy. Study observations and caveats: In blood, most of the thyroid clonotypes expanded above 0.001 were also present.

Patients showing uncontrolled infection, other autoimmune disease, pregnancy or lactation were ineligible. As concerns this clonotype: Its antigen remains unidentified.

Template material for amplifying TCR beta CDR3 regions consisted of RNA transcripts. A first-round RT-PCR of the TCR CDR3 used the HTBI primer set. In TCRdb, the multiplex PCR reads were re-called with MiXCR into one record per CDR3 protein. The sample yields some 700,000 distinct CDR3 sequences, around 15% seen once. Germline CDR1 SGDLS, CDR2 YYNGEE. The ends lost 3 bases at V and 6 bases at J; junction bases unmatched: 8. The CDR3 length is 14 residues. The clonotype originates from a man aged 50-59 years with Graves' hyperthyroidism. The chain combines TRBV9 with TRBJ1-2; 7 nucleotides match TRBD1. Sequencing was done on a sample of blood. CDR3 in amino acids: CASSARQGGNGYTF. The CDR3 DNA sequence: TGTGCCAGCAGCGCCAGACAGGGAGGGAATGGCTACACCTTC.